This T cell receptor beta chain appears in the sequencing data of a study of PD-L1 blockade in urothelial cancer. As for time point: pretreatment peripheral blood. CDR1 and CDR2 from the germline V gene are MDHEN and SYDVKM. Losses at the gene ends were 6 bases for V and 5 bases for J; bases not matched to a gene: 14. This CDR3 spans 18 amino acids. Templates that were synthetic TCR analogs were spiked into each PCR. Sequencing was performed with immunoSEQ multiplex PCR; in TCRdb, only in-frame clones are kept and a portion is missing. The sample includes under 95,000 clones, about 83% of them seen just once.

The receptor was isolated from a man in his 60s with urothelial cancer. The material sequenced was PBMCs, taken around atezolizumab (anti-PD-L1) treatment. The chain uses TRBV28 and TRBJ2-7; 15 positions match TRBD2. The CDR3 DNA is TGTGCCAGCAGGAATCTAGAAGGACTAGCGGGGGGGCCCCACGAGCAGTACTTC. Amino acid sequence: CASRNLEGLAGGPHEQYF.